This TCR beta chain was sequenced for a study of OX40 agonist ivuxolimab in advanced cancers. Turning to the study itself: Patient treatment consisted of intravenous ivuxolimab administration every 2 weeks at 0.01 to 10 mg/kg. Of the patients, three showed partial responses, one with hepatocellular carcinoma and two with cutaneous melanoma.

Measured with immunoSEQ multiplex PCR; TCRdb has only the in-frame clones, and not every one. The table lists around 83,000 clones, roughly 83% of them singletons, with around 7.8% in the top ten. Study-wide points: Some patients without response likewise showed low normalized clonal expansion. Relative to CD4+ cells, CD8+ T cells on average had more expanded clones.

About this clone itself: Its antigen remains unidentified.

The V gene's germline CDR1 is SGHRS and CDR2 YFSETQ. Trimming shortened V by 2 bases and J by 4 bases, and 12 bases separated the two germline ends. The CDR3 length is 14 residues. This receptor was obtained from an adult with an advanced solid tumor such as melanoma, head and neck, liver or kidney cancer. The chain uses TRBV5-1 and TRBJ1-2, with a possible D match to TRBD1 (6 bases). The source material was CD4+ or CD8+ T cells sorted from blood, sampled in a trial of the OX40 agonist ivuxolimab. The CDR3 nucleotides read TGCGCCAGCAGCTTCGCAGGGGCTGGCTATGGCTACACCTTC. This codes for CASSFAGAGYGYTF.